The TCR beta chain under discussion was sequenced for a study of blood T cell repertoires in COVID-19. In the study overall: PBMCs, B-cell-depleted T cells, or T cells provided the cDNA or gDNA that made up the material.

V dropped 3 bases and J dropped 0 bases, with 8 bases sitting between them. Per germline, CDR1 SGHTA and CDR2 FQGNSA. The CDR3 consists of 15 residues. Here immunoSEQ multiplex PCR was the method, and the copy in TCRdb shows in-frame clones only, minus some. The table includes tens of thousands of clones, about 87% detected once. The chain recombines TRBV7-2 with TRBJ1-4; D is perhaps TRBD1 (6 bases). The source is a woman older than 75 with active COVID-19. The sample consisted of peripheral blood. In DNA form, the CDR3 reads TGTGCCAGCAGCTTGGACAGTACAACTAATGAAAAACTGTTTTTT. This codes for CASSLDSTTNEKLFF. The whole variable domain, remainder taken from reference TRBV7-2 and TRBJ1-4, is GAGVSQSPSNKVTEKGKDVELRCDPISGHTALYWYRQSLGQGLEFLIYFQGNSAPDKSGLPSDRFSAERTGGSVSTLTIQRTQQEDSAVYLCASSLDSTTNEKLFFGSGTQLSVL.